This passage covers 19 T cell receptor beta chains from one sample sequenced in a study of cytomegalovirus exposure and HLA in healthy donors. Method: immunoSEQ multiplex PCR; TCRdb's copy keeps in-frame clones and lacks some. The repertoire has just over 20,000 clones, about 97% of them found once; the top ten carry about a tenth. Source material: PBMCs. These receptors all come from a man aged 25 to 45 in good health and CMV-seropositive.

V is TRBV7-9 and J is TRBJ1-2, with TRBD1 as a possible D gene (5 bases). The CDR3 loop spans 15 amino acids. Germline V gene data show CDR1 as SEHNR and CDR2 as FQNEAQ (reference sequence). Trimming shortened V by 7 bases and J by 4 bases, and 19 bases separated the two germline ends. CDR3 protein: CASTGGQGGTYGYTF. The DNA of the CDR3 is TGTGCCAGCACCGGTGGGCAGGGTGGAACCTATGGCTACACCTTC. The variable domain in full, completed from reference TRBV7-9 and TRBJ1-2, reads DTGVSQNPRHKITKRGQNVTFRCDPISEHNRLYWYRQTLGQGPEFLTYFQNEAQLEKSRLLSDRFSAERPKGSFSTLEIQRTEQGDSAMYLCASTGGQGGTYGYTFGSGTRLTVV.

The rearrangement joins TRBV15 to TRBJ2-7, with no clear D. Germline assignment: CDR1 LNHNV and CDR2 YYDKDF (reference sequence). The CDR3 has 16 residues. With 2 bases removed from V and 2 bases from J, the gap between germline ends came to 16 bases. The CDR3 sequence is CATSRSSGEPTYEQYF. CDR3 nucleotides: TGTGCCACCAGCAGATCTTCCGGTGAGCCTACCTACGAGCAGTACTTC.

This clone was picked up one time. CDR3 DNA: TGTGCCAGCAGCCCACAGATAAGCTCCTACGAGCAGTACTTC. Its translation: CASSPQISSYEQYF. The chain is built from TRBV11-2 and TRBJ2-7; no clear D. The CDR3 length is 14 residues. Trimming removed 5 bases at V and 0 bases at J, with 11 bases between. Germline values: CDR1 SGHAT, CDR2 FQNNGV.

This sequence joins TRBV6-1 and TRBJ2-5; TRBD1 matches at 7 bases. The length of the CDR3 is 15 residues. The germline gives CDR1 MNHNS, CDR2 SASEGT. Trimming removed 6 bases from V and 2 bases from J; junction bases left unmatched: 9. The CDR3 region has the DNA TGTGCCAGCAGCGTGTGGCACAGGGGACAAGAGACCCAGTACTTC. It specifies CASSVWHRGQETQYF.

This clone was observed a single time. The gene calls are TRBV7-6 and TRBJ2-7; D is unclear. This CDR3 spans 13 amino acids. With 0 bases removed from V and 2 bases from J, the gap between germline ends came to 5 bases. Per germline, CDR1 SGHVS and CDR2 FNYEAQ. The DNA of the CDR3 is TGTGCCAGCAGCTTAGCGGCCGCCTACGAGCAGTACTTC. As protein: CASSLAAAYEQYF.

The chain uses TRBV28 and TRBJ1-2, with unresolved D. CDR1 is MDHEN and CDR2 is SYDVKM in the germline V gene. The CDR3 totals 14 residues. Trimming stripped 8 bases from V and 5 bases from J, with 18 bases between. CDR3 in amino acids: CASSMGGPRYGYTF. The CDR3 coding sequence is TGTGCCAGCTCCATGGGCGGGCCCAGGTATGGCTACACCTTC.

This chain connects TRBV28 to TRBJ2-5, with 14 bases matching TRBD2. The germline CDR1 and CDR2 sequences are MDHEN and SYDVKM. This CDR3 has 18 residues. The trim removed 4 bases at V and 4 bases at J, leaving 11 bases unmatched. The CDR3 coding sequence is TGTGCCAGCAGTTCACCCCGCGGACTAGCGGGAGGAGTAGAGACCCAGTACTTC. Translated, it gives CASSSPRGLAGGVETQYF.

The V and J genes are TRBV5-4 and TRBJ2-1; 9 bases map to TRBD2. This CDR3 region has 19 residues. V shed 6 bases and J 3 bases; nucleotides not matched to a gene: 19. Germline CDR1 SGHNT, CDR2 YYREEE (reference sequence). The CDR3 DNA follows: TGTGCCAGCACCTCACCCCGGGCTAGCGGGGTACGTGTCTACAATGAGCAGTTCTTC. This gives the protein CASTSPRASGVRVYNEQFF.

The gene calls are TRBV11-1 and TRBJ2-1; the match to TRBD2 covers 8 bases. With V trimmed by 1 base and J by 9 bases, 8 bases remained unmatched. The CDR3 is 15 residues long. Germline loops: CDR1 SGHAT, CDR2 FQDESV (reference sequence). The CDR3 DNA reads TGTGCCAGCAGCTTAGGACTAGCGCGATGGGTTGAGCAGTTCTTC. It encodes CASSLGLARWVEQFF.

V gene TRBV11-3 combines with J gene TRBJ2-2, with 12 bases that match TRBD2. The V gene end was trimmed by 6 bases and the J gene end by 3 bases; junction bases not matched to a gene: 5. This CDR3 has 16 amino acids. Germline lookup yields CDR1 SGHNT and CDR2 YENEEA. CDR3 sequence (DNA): TGTGCCAGCAGTTACAGACTAGCGGGAGACACCGGGGAGCTGTTTTTT. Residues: CASSYRLAGDTGELFF.

The CDR3: CASSLGNHRSQETQYF. The CDR3, as DNA: TGCGCCAGCAGCTTGGGGAATCACAGAAGCCAAGAGACCCAGTACTTC. The chain employs TRBV5-1 and TRBJ2-5; no firm D call. Between the trimmed V and J ends, which lost 0 bases and 1 base, there was a span of 13 bases. This CDR3 is built from 16 residues. Germline assignment: CDR1 SGHRS and CDR2 YFSETQ.

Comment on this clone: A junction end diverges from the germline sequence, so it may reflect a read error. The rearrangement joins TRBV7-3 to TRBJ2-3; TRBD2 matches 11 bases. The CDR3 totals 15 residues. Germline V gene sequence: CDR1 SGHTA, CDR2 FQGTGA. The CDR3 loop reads CASSPGTSGTETQYF. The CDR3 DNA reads TGTGCCAGCAGCCCCGGGACTAGCGGAACAGAGACGCAGTATTTT.

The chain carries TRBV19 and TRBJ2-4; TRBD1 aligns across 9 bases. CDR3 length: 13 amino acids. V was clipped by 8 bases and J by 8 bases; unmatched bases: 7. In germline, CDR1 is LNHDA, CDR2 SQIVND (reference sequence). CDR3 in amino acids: CASSDRGGDIQYF. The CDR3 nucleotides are TGTGCCAGTTCAGACAGGGGGGGAGACATTCAGTACTTC.

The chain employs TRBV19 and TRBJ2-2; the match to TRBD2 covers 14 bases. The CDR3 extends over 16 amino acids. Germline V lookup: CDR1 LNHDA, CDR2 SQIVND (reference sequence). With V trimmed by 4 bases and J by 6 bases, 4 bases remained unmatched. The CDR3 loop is CASSRGTSGRSGELFF. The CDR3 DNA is TGTGCCAGTAGTAGGGGGACTAGCGGGAGATCCGGGGAGCTGTTTTTT.

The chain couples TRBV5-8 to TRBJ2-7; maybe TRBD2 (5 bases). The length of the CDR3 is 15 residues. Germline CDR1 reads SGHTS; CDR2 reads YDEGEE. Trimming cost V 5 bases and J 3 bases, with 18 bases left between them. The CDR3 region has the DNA TGTGCCAGCAGTCCGGATGGCGGGCAGAACTACGAGCAGTACTTC. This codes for CASSPDGGQNYEQYF.

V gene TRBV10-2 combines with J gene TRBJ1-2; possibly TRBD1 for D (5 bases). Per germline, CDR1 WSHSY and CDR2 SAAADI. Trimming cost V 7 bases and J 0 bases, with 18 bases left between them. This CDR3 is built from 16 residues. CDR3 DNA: TGCGCCAGCACCATGGTTAGACAGTATCCTAACTATGGCTACACCTTC. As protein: CASTMVRQYPNYGYTF.

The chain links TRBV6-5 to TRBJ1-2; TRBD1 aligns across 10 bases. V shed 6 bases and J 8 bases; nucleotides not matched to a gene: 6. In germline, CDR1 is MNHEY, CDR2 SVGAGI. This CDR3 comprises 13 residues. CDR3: CASRRDRGGGYTF. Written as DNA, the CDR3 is TGTGCCAGCAGGCGGGACAGGGGAGGAGGCTACACCTTC.

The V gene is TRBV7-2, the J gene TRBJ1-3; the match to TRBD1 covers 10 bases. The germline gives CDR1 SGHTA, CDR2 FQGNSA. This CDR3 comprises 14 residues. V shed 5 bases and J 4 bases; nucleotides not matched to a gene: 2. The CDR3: CASSRDRGGNTIYF. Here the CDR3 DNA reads TGTGCCAGCAGCCGGGACAGGGGAGGAAACACCATATATTTT.

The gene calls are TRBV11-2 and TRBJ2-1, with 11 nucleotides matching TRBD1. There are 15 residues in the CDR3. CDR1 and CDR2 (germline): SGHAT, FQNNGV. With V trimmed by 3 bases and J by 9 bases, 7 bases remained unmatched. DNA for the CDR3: TGTGCCAGCAGCTTCTGGGGACAGGGGGGAGGTGAGCAGTTCTTC. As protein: CASSFWGQGGGEQFF.